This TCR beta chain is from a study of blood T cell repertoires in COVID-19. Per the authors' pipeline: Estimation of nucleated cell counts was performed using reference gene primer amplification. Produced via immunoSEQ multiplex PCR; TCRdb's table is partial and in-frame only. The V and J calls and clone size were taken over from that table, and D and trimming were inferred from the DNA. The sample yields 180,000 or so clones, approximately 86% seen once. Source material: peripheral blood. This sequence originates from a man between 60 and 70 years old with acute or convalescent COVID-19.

CDR3 DNA sequence: TGTGCCAGTAGTAACGCAGGGCATAGTAACGAGCAGTACTTC. This translates into CASSNAGHSNEQYF. This chain uses TRBV19 with TRBJ2-7; D may be TRBD1 (5 bases). Germline CDR1 LNHDA, CDR2 SQIVND (reference sequence). The V gene lost 4 bases and the J gene lost 5 bases, with 15 bases spanning the gap. The CDR3 runs 14 residues.